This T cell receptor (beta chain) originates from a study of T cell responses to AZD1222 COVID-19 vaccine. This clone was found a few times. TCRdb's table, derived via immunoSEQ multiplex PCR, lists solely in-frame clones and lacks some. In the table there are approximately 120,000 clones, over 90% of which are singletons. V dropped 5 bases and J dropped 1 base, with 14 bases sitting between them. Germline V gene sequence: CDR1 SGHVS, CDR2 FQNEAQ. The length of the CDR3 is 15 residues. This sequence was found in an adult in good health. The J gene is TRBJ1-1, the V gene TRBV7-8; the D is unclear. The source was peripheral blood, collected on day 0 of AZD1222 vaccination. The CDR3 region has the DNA TGTGCCAGCAGCCTCGTCTCCCACCCGAACACTGAAGCTTTCTTT. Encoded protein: CASSLVSHPNTEAFF.